The rows below give T cell receptor beta chains drawn from one sample of a study of identical twins. MiXCR was run by TCRdb on the 5' RACE reads, yielding one entry per CDR3 protein. Altogether hundreds of thousands of distinct CDR3 sequences are present, around 24% being singletons, with the ten largest covering about 2.7%. These data were also filed under a second study, of T cells expressing NK-cell markers.

The specimen sequenced was CD4+ T cells sorted from blood. The source is a woman between 18 and 29 years old in good health. CDR3s include the opening cysteine and the closing phenylalanine or tryptophan. The order of the fields is CDR3 DNA, CDR3 protein, D gene, J gene, clone size, V gene. A D gene is named only where the DNA matches it firmly. Size is stated for part of the rows, as once, few or many counts, or as a class when the clone is expanded.

CDR3 DNA: TGCAGTGGTACCACAGGGGGCTTTTCCTACGAGCAGTACTTC; CDR3 protein: CSGTTGGFSYEQYF; D gene: TRBD1; J gene: TRBJ2-7; clone size: few; V gene: TRBV20-1
CDR3 DNA: TGTGCCAGCAGCCCCGGTGGGGGGGGCAATCAGCCCCAGCATTTT; CDR3 protein: CASSPGGGGNQPQHF; D gene: .; J gene: TRBJ1-5; clone size: .; V gene: TRBV7-9
CDR3 DNA: TGTGCCAGCTTGCTTGCAGGGAAAGGCAGTTTCTTT; CDR3 protein: CASLLAGKGSFF; D gene: .; J gene: TRBJ1-1; clone size: .; V gene: TRBV12-3/TRBV12-4
CDR3 DNA: TGTGCCAGCAGCCGCAGACTAGCGGGAATCTACAATGAGCAGTTCTTC; CDR3 protein: CASSRRLAGIYNEQFF; D gene: TRBD2; J gene: TRBJ2-1; clone size: few; V gene: TRBV7-8
CDR3 DNA: TGTGCCAGCAGCTTAGGGGTTTACCTAACGGATACGCAGTATTTT; CDR3 protein: CASSLGVYLTDTQYF; D gene: .; J gene: TRBJ2-3; clone size: .; V gene: TRBV7-9
CDR3 DNA: TGTGCCAGCAGTCCACGACTAGCATCGGATACGCAGTATTTT; CDR3 protein: CASSPRLASDTQYF; D gene: TRBD2; J gene: TRBJ2-3; clone size: many; V gene: TRBV12-3/TRBV12-4
CDR3 DNA: TGTGCCAGCAGTTTACGGGACAGGGGCACTGAAGCTTTCTTT; CDR3 protein: CASSLRDRGTEAFF; D gene: TRBD1; J gene: TRBJ1-1; clone size: once; V gene: TRBV12-3/TRBV12-4
CDR3 DNA: TGTGCCAGCAGTGATACCACGATCGAACAGACCTTCTATGGCTACACCTTC; CDR3 protein: CASSDTTIEQTFYGYTF; D gene: .; J gene: TRBJ1-2; clone size: .; V gene: TRBV25-1
CDR3 DNA: TGCAGTGCTAGCAGTCAGAACTATGGCTACACCTTC; CDR3 protein: CSASSQNYGYTF; D gene: .; J gene: TRBJ1-2; clone size: few; V gene: TRBV20-1
CDR3 DNA: TGTGCGTCCCGGTCAGGGACTAGCGTCTACGAGCAGTACTTC; CDR3 protein: CASRSGTSVYEQYF; D gene: TRBD2; J gene: TRBJ2-7; clone size: few; V gene: TRBV10-3
CDR3 DNA: TGTGCCAGCAGCGTAGAGGGCAGCTCCTACGAGCAGTACTTC; CDR3 protein: CASSVEGSSYEQYF; D gene: .; J gene: TRBJ2-7; clone size: .; V gene: TRBV9
CDR3 DNA: TGTGCCAGCAGCTTAGCCCTGGGACTAGCGGGGCGGGATACGCAGTATTTT; CDR3 protein: CASSLALGLAGRDTQYF; D gene: TRBD2; J gene: TRBJ2-3; clone size: few; V gene: TRBV7-2
CDR3 DNA: TGTGCCAGCAGCCAATTGTGGGGGACCCAGTACTTC; CDR3 protein: CASSQLWGTQYF; D gene: .; J gene: TRBJ2-5; clone size: .; V gene: TRBV3-1
CDR3 DNA: TGTGCCACCAGGTCGGGGGCAGATACGCAGTATTTT; CDR3 protein: CATRSGADTQYF; D gene: .; J gene: TRBJ2-3; clone size: few; V gene: TRBV2
CDR3 DNA: TGTGCCAGCAGTTTCTCAGGGAACTCCTACGAGCAGTACTTC; CDR3 protein: CASSFSGNSYEQYF; D gene: .; J gene: TRBJ2-7; clone size: few; V gene: TRBV27
CDR3 DNA: TGTGCCAGCAGCTTAGCCCTATCCAGGACAGGGCCGGTCTTC; CDR3 protein: CASSLALSRTGPVF; D gene: TRBD1; J gene: TRBJ2-1; clone size: .; V gene: TRBV7-9
CDR3 DNA: TGTGCCAGCAGCCCGCGGACAATAGACACAGATACGCAGTATTTT; CDR3 protein: CASSPRTIDTDTQYF; D gene: .; J gene: TRBJ2-3; clone size: .; V gene: TRBV7-2
CDR3 DNA: TGTGCCAGCAGCGCACTGGACTCTGCCTACGAGCAGTACTTC; CDR3 protein: CASSALDSAYEQYF; D gene: .; J gene: TRBJ2-7; clone size: many; V gene: TRBV7-9
CDR3 DNA: TGCGCCAGCAGGGTTGCGGGCGGGCAAGAGACCCAGTACTTC; CDR3 protein: CASRVAGGQETQYF; D gene: .; J gene: TRBJ2-5; clone size: .; V gene: TRBV5-1
CDR3 DNA: TGCGCCAGCGCCCTGGGCCCGGGAGAACAGGCTGCGCAGTATTTT; CDR3 protein: CASALGPGEQAAQYF; D gene: .; J gene: TRBJ2-3; clone size: few; V gene: TRBV5-1
CDR3 DNA: TGTGCCAGCATTCCCGCGGGGACCTACAATGAGCAGTTCTTC; CDR3 protein: CASIPAGTYNEQFF; D gene: .; J gene: TRBJ2-1; clone size: .; V gene: TRBV27
CDR3 DNA: TGCGCCAGCAGGGGGAAGCAGAACACTGAAGCTTTCTTT; CDR3 protein: CASRGKQNTEAFF; D gene: .; J gene: TRBJ1-1; clone size: .; V gene: TRBV5-1
CDR3 DNA: TGTGCCAGCAACCCTCGTAAAGGCACTGAAGCTTTCTTT; CDR3 protein: CASNPRKGTEAFF; D gene: .; J gene: TRBJ1-1; clone size: .; V gene: TRBV7-2
CDR3 DNA: TGCAGCGTTGACCGACAGACAGGAACTAGCGGTGGCTACACCTTC; CDR3 protein: CSVDRQTGTSGGYTF; D gene: .; J gene: TRBJ1-2; clone size: few; V gene: TRBV29-1
CDR3 DNA: TGTGCCAGCAGAGGATCTCAGGGGCCCCAAGAGACCCAGTACTTC; CDR3 protein: CASRGSQGPQETQYF; D gene: .; J gene: TRBJ2-5; clone size: .; V gene: TRBV12-3/TRBV12-4
CDR3 DNA: TGTGCCAGCAGGGTTCAGGGAGTGCGTTCCTACGAGCAGTACTTC; CDR3 protein: CASRVQGVRSYEQYF; D gene: .; J gene: TRBJ2-7; clone size: .; V gene: TRBV2
CDR3 DNA: TGTGCCAGCAGCTTAGATCCTAGCTATGAGACCCAGTACTTC; CDR3 protein: CASSLDPSYETQYF; D gene: .; J gene: TRBJ2-5; clone size: .; V gene: TRBV11-2
CDR3 DNA: TGTGCCACCCGCCGGGGGGAGGCCAATCAGCCCCAGCATTTT; CDR3 protein: CATRRGEANQPQHF; D gene: .; J gene: TRBJ1-5; clone size: .; V gene: TRBV10-3
CDR3 DNA: TGTGCCAGCAGCACATCAGCGGGAGTCGGTAATGAGCAGTTCTTC; CDR3 protein: CASSTSAGVGNEQFF; D gene: TRBD2; J gene: TRBJ2-1; clone size: .; V gene: TRBV12-3/TRBV12-4
CDR3 DNA: TGCGCCAGCAGCTTGGGGGCCTTAGCGGGAGAAGAGACCCAGTACTTC; CDR3 protein: CASSLGALAGEETQYF; D gene: TRBD2; J gene: TRBJ2-5; clone size: .; V gene: TRBV5-1
CDR3 DNA: TGTGCCAGCAGCTTACAGGCGTCAGCGGGAGGTTACGATGAGCAGTTCTTC; CDR3 protein: CASSLQASAGGYDEQFF; D gene: TRBD2; J gene: TRBJ2-1; clone size: .; V gene: TRBV7-2
CDR3 DNA: TGTGCCAGTCGACTAGCGGAACCCACCGGGGAGCTGTTTTTT; CDR3 protein: CASRLAEPTGELFF; D gene: TRBD2; J gene: TRBJ2-2; clone size: few; V gene: TRBV12-3/TRBV12-4
CDR3 DNA: TGTGCCAGCAGCCAATCGGCAGGCTATAGCAATCAGCCCCAGCATTTT; CDR3 protein: CASSQSAGYSNQPQHF; D gene: .; J gene: TRBJ1-5; clone size: few; V gene: TRBV7-6
CDR3 DNA: TGCAGTGCCCCCGGGACAGGGAAGGCCTACGAGCAGTACTTC; CDR3 protein: CSAPGTGKAYEQYF; D gene: TRBD1; J gene: TRBJ2-7; clone size: .; V gene: TRBV20-1
CDR3 DNA: TGTGCCAGCAGGGCAGGGAGTAGGGCCTACGAGCAGTACTTC; CDR3 protein: CASRAGSRAYEQYF; D gene: .; J gene: TRBJ2-7; clone size: .; V gene: TRBV27
CDR3 DNA: TGTGCCAGCAGCAAGGGACAGGTAAAAGGCACAGATACGCAGTATTTT; CDR3 protein: CASSKGQVKGTDTQYF; D gene: TRBD1; J gene: TRBJ2-3; clone size: .; V gene: TRBV3-1
CDR3 DNA: TGTGCCAGCAGTTTTCCGGGGAGAGAGGGCGGCTACACCTTC; CDR3 protein: CASSFPGREGGYTF; D gene: .; J gene: TRBJ1-2; clone size: many; V gene: TRBV12-3/TRBV12-4
CDR3 DNA: TGCAGTGCTAGTGTAGGGGCGAGCAATCAGCCCCAGCATTTT; CDR3 protein: CSASVGASNQPQHF; D gene: .; J gene: TRBJ1-5; clone size: few; V gene: TRBV20-1
CDR3 DNA: TGTGCCAGCAGCTCACTTTTAGGCCATGAGCAGTTCTTC; CDR3 protein: CASSSLLGHEQFF; D gene: .; J gene: TRBJ2-1; clone size: .; V gene: TRBV7-2
CDR3 DNA: TGTGCCAGCAGCCAAGATAAGTGGCCCCTTATCTACGAGCAGTACTTC; CDR3 protein: CASSQDKWPLIYEQYF; D gene: .; J gene: TRBJ2-7; clone size: few; V gene: TRBV14
CDR3 DNA: TGTGCCAGCAGCTTAATCGGGTCGGTCAGGGTAGGCCATGGCTACACCTTC; CDR3 protein: CASSLIGSVRVGHGYTF; D gene: .; J gene: TRBJ1-2; clone size: .; V gene: TRBV7-2
CDR3 DNA: TGTGCCAGCAGTGAAGCGCTTCGAGAGACCCAGTACTTC; CDR3 protein: CASSEALRETQYF; D gene: .; J gene: TRBJ2-5; clone size: .; V gene: TRBV6-1
CDR3 DNA: TGTGCCATCAGTGATCCAGCGGGCTACGAGCAGTACTTC; CDR3 protein: CAISDPAGYEQYF; D gene: .; J gene: TRBJ2-7; clone size: .; V gene: TRBV10-3
CDR3 DNA: TGTGCCAGCAGCACCACCGGGACAGGGGGTGAGCAGTACTTC; CDR3 protein: CASSTTGTGGEQYF; D gene: TRBD1; J gene: TRBJ2-7; clone size: few; V gene: TRBV3-1
CDR3 DNA: TGTGCCATCAGTGAGTCTGGGACAGCCTCCTACGAGCAGTACTTC; CDR3 protein: CAISESGTASYEQYF; D gene: TRBD1; J gene: TRBJ2-7; clone size: .; V gene: TRBV10-3
CDR3 DNA: TGCGCCAGCAGCGGAACAGGTCTGCCGTTCTTC; CDR3 protein: CASSGTGLPFF; D gene: .; J gene: TRBJ2-1; clone size: .; V gene: TRBV5-1
CDR3 DNA: TGTGCCAGCATCACGGGGGGGACATCCCGGAATGAGCAGTTCTTC; CDR3 protein: CASITGGTSRNEQFF; D gene: TRBD2; J gene: TRBJ2-1; clone size: .; V gene: TRBV6-2/TRBV6-3
CDR3 DNA: TGTGCCAGCAGCCCGTTAATAGCGGGAGGATCCTGGGCCACCGGGGAGCTGTTTTTT; CDR3 protein: CASSPLIAGGSWATGELFF; D gene: TRBD2; J gene: TRBJ2-2; clone size: .; V gene: TRBV13